The sequence of this T cell receptor beta chain was determined in a study of blood T cell repertoires in COVID-19. The overall study: Sites in the United States, Italy and Spain provided acute and convalescent COVID-19 samples.

Sequenced by immunoSEQ multiplex PCR; TCRdb stores in-frame clones only, minus some. The sample includes fewer than 80,000 clones, 92% of them seen just once. Per the germline V gene, CDR1 is SGHNT and CDR2 is YYREEE (reference sequence). The CDR3 sequence is 17 residues long. The V end was cut by 2 bases, the J end by 1 base, with 18 bases between. What was sequenced was peripheral blood. V and J are TRBV5-4 and TRBJ1-1, with D hard to call. The TCR was taken from a human donor in a cohort sampled during active COVID-19. The CDR3 is CASSLWSGLFENTEAFF. The DNA of the CDR3 is TGTGCCAGCAGCTTATGGTCGGGGTTATTCGAGAACACTGAAGCTTTCTTT.